The clone carrying this T cell receptor (beta chain) has just a few counts. This sample is drawn from a study of T cell responses to AZD1222 COVID-19 vaccine. As for the study in general: The analysis combined second doses at about 4 or about 12 weeks.

The method was immunoSEQ multiplex PCR; TCRdb's version includes in-frame clones alone and lacks a portion of them. The sample includes 95,000 to 150,000 clones, around 86% of them seen just once. The TCR comes from an adult in good health. The source was peripheral blood, collected on day 0 of AZD1222 vaccination.

The CDR3 DNA is TGTGCCAGCAGTTACCTAAAAACAGGGGGCGGGGAGCAGTACTTC. Translating it yields CASSYLKTGGGEQYF. This sequence joins TRBV6-5 and TRBJ2-7; TRBD1 agrees at 9 bases. CDR3 length: 15 residues. Trimming at V came to 2 bases and at J to 7 bases, leaving 9 bases not matched to a gene. Germline CDR1 MNHEY, CDR2 SVGAGI.